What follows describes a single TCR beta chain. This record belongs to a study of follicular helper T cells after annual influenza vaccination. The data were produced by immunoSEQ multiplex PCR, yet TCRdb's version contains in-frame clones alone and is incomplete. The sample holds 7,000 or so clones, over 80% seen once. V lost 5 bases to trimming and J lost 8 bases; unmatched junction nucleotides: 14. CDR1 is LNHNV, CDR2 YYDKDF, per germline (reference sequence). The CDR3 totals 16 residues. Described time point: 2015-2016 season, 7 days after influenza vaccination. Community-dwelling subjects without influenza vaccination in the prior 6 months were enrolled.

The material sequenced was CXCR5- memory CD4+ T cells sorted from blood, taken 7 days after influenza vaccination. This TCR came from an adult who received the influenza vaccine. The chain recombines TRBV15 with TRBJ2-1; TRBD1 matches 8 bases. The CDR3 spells CATSLRTGRGVHEQFF. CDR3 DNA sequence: TGTGCCACCAGCCTCCGGACAGGGCGAGGGGTCCATGAGCAGTTCTTC.